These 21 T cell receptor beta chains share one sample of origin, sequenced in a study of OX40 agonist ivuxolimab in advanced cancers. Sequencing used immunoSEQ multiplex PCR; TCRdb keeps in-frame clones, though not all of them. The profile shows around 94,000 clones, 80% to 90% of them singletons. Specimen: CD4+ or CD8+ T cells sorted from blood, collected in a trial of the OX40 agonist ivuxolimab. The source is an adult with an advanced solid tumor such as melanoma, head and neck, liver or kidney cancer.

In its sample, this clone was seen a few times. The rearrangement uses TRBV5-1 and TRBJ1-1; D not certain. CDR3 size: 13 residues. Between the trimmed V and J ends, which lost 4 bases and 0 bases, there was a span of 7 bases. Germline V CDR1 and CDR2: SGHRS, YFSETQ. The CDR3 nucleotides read TGCGCCAGCAGCCCTATTGTGAACACTGAAGCTTTCTTT. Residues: CASSPIVNTEAFF.

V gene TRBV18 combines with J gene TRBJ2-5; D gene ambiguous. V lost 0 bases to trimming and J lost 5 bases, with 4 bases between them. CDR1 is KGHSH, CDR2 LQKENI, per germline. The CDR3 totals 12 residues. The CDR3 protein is CASSPPGETQYF. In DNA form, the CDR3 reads TGTGCCAGCTCACCACCGGGGGAGACCCAGTACTTC.

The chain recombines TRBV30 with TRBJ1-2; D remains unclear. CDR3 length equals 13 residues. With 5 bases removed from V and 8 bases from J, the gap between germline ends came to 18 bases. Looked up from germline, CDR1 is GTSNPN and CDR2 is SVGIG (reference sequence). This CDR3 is CAWDRGFSGGYTF. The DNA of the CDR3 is TGTGCCTGGGATCGAGGCTTTTCGGGAGGCTACACCTTC.

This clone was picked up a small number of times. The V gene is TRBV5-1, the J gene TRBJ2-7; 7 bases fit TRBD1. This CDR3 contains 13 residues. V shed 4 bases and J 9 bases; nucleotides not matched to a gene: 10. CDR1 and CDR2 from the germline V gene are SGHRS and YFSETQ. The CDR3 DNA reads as TGCGCCAGCAGCGTAGGACAGGCTCTGGGGCAGTACTTC. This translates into CASSVGQALGQYF.

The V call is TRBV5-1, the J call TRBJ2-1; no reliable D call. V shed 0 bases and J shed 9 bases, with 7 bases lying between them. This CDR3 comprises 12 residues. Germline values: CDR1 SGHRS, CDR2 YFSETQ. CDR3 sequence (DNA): TGCGCCAGCAGCTTGGATGAAGGTGAGCAGTTCTTC. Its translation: CASSLDEGEQFF. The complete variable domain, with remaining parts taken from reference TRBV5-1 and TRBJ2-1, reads KAGVTQTPRYLIKTRGQQVTLSCSPISGHRSVSWYQQTPGQGLQFLFEYFSETQRNKGNFPGRFSGRQFSNSRSEMNVSTLELGDSALYLCASSLDEGEQFFGPGTRLTVL.

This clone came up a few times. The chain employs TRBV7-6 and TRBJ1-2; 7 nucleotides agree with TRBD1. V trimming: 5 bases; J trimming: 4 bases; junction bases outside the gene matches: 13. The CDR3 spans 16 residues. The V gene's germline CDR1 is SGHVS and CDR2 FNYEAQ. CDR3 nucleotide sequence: TGTGCCAGCAGCCCAAACCAAGGGCAGGGGGGCTATGGCTACACCTTC. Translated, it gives CASSPNQGQGGYGYTF.

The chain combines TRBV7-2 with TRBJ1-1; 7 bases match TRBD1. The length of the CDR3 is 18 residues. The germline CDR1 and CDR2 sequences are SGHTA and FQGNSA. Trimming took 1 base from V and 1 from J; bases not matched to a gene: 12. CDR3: CASSLEFQGVGRNTEAFF. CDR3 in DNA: TGTGCCAGCAGCTTAGAGTTTCAGGGGGTAGGTCGGAACACTGAAGCTTTCTTT. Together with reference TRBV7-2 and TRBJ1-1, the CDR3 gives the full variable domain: GAGVSQSPSNKVTEKGKDVELRCDPISGHTALYWYRQSLGQGLEFLIYFQGNSAPDKSGLPSDRFSAERTGGSVSTLTIQRTQQEDSAVYLCASSLEFQGVGRNTEAFFGQGTRLTVV.

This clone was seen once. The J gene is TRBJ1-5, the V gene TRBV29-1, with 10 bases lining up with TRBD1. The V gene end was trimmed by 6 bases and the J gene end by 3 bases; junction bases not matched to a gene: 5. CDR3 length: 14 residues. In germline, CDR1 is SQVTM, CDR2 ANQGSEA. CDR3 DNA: TGCAGCGTCCGGGACAGGGGCTTCAATCAGCCCCAGCATTTT. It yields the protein CSVRDRGFNQPQHF.

DNA of the CDR3: TGTGCCAGCTCACCAGTGGGGTCCTACTCAACTAATGAAAAACTGTTTTTT. Protein product: CASSPVGSYSTNEKLFF. The chain carries TRBV18 and TRBJ1-4; D is unclear. The CDR3 runs 17 residues. Germline V lookup: CDR1 KGHSH, CDR2 LQKENI. V was trimmed by 2 bases and J by 0 bases, leaving 13 bases between them. Complete variable domain (other parts from reference TRBV18 and TRBJ1-4): NAGVMQNPRHLVRRRGQEARLRCSPMKGHSHVYWYRQLPEEGLKFMVYLQKENIIDESGMPKERFSAEFPKEGPSILRIQQVVRGDSAAYFCASSPVGSYSTNEKLFFGSGTQLSVL.

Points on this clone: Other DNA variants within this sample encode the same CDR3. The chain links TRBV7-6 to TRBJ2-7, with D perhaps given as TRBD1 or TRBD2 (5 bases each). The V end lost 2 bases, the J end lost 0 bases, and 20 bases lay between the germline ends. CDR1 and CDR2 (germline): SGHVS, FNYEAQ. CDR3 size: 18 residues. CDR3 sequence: CASSLLDSKGTSSYEQYF. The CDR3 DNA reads TGTGCCAGCAGCTTACTGGACTCTAAGGGGACCTCCTCCTACGAGCAGTACTTC.

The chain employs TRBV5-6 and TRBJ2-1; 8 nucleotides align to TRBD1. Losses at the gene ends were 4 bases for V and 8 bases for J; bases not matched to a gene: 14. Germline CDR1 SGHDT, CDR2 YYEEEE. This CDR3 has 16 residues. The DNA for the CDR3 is TGTGCCAGCAGCCCACGCGGTCGGCAGGGGGCGCATGAGCAGTTCTTC. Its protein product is CASSPRGRQGAHEQFF.

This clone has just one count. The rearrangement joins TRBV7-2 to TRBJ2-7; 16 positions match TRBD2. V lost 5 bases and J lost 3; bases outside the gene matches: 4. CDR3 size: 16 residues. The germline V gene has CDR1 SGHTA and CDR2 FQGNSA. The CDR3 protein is CASSRGTSGGVYEQYF. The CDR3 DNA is TGTGCCAGCAGCCGTGGGACTAGCGGGGGGGTCTACGAGCAGTACTTC.

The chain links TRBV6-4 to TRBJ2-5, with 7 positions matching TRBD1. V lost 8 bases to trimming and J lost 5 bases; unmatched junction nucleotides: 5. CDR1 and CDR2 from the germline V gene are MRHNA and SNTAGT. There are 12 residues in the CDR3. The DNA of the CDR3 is TGTGCCAGCGAGACAGGGAAGGAGACCCAGTACTTC. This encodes CASETGKETQYF.

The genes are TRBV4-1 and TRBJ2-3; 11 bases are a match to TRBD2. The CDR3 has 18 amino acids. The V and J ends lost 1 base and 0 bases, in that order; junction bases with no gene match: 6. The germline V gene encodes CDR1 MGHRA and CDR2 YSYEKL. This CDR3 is CASSQGVAGGLSTDTQYF. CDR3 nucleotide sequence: TGCGCCAGCAGCCAAGGGGTAGCGGGGGGGCTAAGCACAGATACGCAGTATTTT.

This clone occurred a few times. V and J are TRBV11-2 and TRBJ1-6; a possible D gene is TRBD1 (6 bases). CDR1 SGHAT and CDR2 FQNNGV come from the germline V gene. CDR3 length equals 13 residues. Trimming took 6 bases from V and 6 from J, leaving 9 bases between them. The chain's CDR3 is CASSDRTNSPLHF. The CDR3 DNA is TGTGCCAGCAGTGACAGGACTAATTCACCCCTCCACTTT.

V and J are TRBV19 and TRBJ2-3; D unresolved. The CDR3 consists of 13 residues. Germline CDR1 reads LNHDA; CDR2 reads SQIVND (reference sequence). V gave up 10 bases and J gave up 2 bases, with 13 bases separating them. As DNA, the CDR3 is TGTGCCACATCTAAGGCGGTCACAGATACGCAGTATTTT. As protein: CATSKAVTDTQYF.

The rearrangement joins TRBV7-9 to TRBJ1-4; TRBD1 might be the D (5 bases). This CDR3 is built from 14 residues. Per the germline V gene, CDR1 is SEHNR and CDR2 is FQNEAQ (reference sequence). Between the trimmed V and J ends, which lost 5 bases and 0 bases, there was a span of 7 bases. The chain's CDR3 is CASSQGATNEKLFF. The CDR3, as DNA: TGTGCCAGCAGCCAGGGTGCAACTAATGAAAAACTGTTTTTT. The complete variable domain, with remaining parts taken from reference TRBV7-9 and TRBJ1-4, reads DTGVSQNPRHKITKRGQNVTFRCDPISEHNRLYWYRQTLGQGPEFLTYFQNEAQLEKSRLLSDRFSAERPKGSFSTLEIQRTEQGDSAMYLCASSQGATNEKLFFGSGTQLSVL.

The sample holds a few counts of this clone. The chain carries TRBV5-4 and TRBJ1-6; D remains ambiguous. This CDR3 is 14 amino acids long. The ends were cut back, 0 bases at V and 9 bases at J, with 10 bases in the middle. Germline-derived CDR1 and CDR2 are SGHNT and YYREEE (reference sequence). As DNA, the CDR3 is TGTGCCAGCAGCTTGGAAGCGGTTCGTTCACCCCTCCACTTT. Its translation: CASSLEAVRSPLHF.

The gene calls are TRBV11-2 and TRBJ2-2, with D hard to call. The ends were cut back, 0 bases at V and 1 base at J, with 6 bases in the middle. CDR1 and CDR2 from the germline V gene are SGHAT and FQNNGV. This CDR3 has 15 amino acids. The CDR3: CASSLDGENTGELFF. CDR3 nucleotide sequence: TGTGCCAGCAGCTTAGATGGGGAGAACACCGGGGAGCTGTTTTTT.

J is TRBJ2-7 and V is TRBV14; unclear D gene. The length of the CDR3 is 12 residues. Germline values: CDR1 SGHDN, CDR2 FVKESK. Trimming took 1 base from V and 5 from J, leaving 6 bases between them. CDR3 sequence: CASSQVRNEQYF. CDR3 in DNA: TGTGCCAGCAGCCAAGTCCGTAACGAGCAGTACTTC.

For the CDR3, the DNA is TGTGCCAGCAGCTTTTCTAGCGGGGGCTCCAGCTCCTACGAGCAGTACTTC. Protein sequence: CASSFSSGGSSSYEQYF. This rearrangement joins TRBV7-8 to TRBJ2-7, with 10 bases lining up with TRBD2. CDR3 size: 17 residues. Germline V CDR1 and CDR2: SGHVS, FQNEAQ. After removal of 3 bases from V and 0 bases from J, the junction contained 8 bases not matched to a gene.